The T cell receptor (beta chain) described here comes from a study of blood T cell repertoires in COVID-19. Assay: immunoSEQ multiplex PCR; the TCRdb copy retains only in-frame clones and omits some. The sample lists 75,000 to 95,000 clones; 87% were seen once. CDR1 is SGHRS, CDR2 YFSETQ, per germline. V lost 0 bases and J lost 4; bases outside the gene matches: 6. CDR3 size: 16 residues. Seattle's enrolled individuals joined amid active infection and were then monitored longitudinally. This TCR came from a woman aged 60-75 years with COVID-19, enrolled during active disease. The specimen was peripheral blood. The V call is TRBV5-1, the J call TRBJ2-1; 8 bases agree with TRBD2. The DNA of the CDR3 is TGCGCCAGCAGCTTGGGGTCACTAGCGGTATACAATGAGCAGTTCTTC. Translating it yields CASSLGSLAVYNEQFF.